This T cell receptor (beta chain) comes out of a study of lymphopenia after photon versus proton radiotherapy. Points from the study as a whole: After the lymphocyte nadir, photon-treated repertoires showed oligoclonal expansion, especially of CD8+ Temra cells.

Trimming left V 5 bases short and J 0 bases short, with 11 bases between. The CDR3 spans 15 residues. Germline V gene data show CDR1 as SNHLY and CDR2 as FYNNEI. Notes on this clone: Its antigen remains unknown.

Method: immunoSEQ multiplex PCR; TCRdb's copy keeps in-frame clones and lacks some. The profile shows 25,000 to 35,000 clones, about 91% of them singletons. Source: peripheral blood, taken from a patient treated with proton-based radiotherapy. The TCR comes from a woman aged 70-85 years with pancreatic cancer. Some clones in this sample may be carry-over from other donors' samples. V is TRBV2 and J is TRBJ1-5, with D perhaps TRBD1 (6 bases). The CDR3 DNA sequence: TGTGCCAGCAGTCTGGACAGCCTTAGCAATCAGCCCCAGCATTTT. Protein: CASSLDSLSNQPQHF. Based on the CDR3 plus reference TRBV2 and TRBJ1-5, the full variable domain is EPEVTQTPSHQVTQMGQEVILRCVPISNHLYFYWYRQILGQKVEFLVSFYNNEISEKSEIFDDQFSVERPDGSNFTLKIRSTKLEDSAMYFCASSLDSLSNQPQHFGDGTRLSIL.